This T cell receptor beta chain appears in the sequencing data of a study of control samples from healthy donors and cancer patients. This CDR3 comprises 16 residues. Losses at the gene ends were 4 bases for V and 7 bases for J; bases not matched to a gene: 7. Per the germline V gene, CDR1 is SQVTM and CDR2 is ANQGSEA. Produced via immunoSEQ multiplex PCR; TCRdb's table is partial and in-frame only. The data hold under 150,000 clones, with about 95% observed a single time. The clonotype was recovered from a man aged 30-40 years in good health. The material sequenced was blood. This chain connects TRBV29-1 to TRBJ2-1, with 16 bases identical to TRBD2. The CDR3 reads CSVGGTSGGASNEQFF. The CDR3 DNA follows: TGCAGCGTTGGCGGGACTAGCGGGGGGGCCTCGAATGAGCAGTTCTTC.